The 29 T cell receptor beta chains presented below share a single source sample, sequenced in a study of T cell clonotyping in hematopoietic cell transplantation listed by TCRdb under 2021. The intended sense of this specimen's time point label: recipient sample about 28 days before transplant, after cytoreduction. The library was built by means of the immunoSEQ multiplex PCR assay. In TCRdb, the immuneACCESS table is reduced to in-frame sequences with V and J assigned. These tables do not hold every clone; where another copy was compared, an unresolved V gene accounts for under half, and the others remain unexplained. In all, the sample holds approximately 44,000 clones, and around 80% of those were seen once. Approximately 5.7% of the sample is in the top ten clones. The sample in question was peripheral blood mononuclear cells, obtained before stem cell transplant. These receptor sequences come from a man aged 55 to 70 with myelodysplastic syndrome. Some clones in this sample may be carry-over from other donors' samples.

This clone was seen only a few times. The chain couples TRBV10-3 to TRBJ2-2, with 8 positions matching TRBD1. After removal of 3 bases from V and 4 bases from J, the junction contained 1 base not matched to a gene. The CDR3 has 14 amino acids. The V gene's germline CDR1 is ENHRY and CDR2 SYGVKD. This CDR3 is CAISEQGVTGELFF. In DNA, the CDR3 is TGTGCCATCAGTGAACAGGGGGTCACCGGGGAGCTGTTTTTT.

The chain combines TRBV19 with TRBJ1-2; D is unresolved. V shed 4 bases and J shed 3 bases, with 12 bases lying between them. The CDR3 consists of 14 residues. CDR1 LNHDA and CDR2 SQIVND come from the germline V gene (reference sequence). The CDR3 protein is CASSTGLGHYGYTF. CDR3 nucleotide sequence: TGTGCCAGTAGTACAGGATTGGGTCACTATGGCTACACCTTC.

The chain uses TRBV19 and TRBJ1-4, with 7 bases identical to TRBD1. The CDR3 length is 18 residues. Looked up from germline, CDR1 is LNHDA and CDR2 is SQIVND (reference sequence). V gave up 6 bases and J gave up 0 bases; unmatched junction bases: 13. Here the CDR3 reads CASRARGFADATNEKLFF. CDR3 bases: TGTGCCAGTAGGGCCAGGGGGTTCGCGGATGCAACTAATGAAAAACTGTTTTTT.

This clone was detected only a few times. The chain combines TRBV28 with TRBJ2-7; D may correspond to TRBD1 or TRBD2 (5 bases each). The CDR3 extends over 16 amino acids. CDR1 is MDHEN and CDR2 is SYDVKM in the germline V gene. Trimming left V 7 bases short and J 0 bases short, with 19 bases between. The CDR3 DNA reads as TGTGCCAGCAACCCCGGGACGCCTCGCCTCTCCTACGAGCAGTACTTC. It encodes CASNPGTPRLSYEQYF.

The rearrangement uses TRBV29-1 and TRBJ1-2, with D possibly being TRBD1 (5 bases). Germline V gives CDR1 SQVTM, CDR2 ANQGSEA. Trimming stripped 5 bases from V and 4 bases from J, with 14 bases between. The length of the CDR3 is 13 residues. The DNA for the CDR3 is TGCAGCGTTAGGCCCCCGGGACTCTATGGCTACACCTTC. Protein: CSVRPPGLYGYTF.

DNA of the CDR3: TGTGCCAGCAGCACCGGCAGCCAGGGGGGCGGCAATCAGCCCCAGCATTTT. Translated: CASSTGSQGGGNQPQHF. V gene TRBV7-9 combines with J gene TRBJ1-5; the match to TRBD1 covers 7 bases. The CDR3 totals 17 residues. V was pared by 5 bases and J by 2 bases, with 12 bases of the junction left unmatched. The germline V gene has CDR1 SEHNR and CDR2 FQNEAQ (reference sequence).

The chain joins TRBV6-5 to TRBJ1-1; TRBD1 matches at 10 bases. V trimming: 7 bases; J trimming: 8 bases; junction bases outside the gene matches: 7. Germline V gene data show CDR1 as MNHEY and CDR2 as SVGAGI. The CDR3 spans 13 residues. CDR3 in DNA: TGTGCCAGCAATCCGGGACAGGGGACCGAAGCTTTCTTT. Translating it yields CASNPGQGTEAFF.

This chain links TRBV19 with TRBJ2-1, with TRBD2 matching over 7 bases. The CDR3 is 14 amino acids. Germline-derived CDR1 and CDR2 are LNHDA and SQIVND (reference sequence). Trimming removed 4 bases from V and 5 bases from J; junction bases left unmatched: 5. CDR3 in amino acids: CASSRGTTDNEQFF. As DNA, the CDR3 is TGTGCCAGTAGTAGGGGGACTACCGACAATGAGCAGTTCTTC.

The DNA of the CDR3 is TGTGCCAGCAGCTTGGAGTGGACAGGAGAGGCCGAGCAGTACTTC. Residues: CASSLEWTGEAEQYF. The rearrangement joins TRBV5-6 to TRBJ2-7; 7 bases align to TRBD1. This CDR3 is 15 amino acids long. Germline V gene data show CDR1 as SGHDT and CDR2 as YYEEEE. Losses at the gene ends were 0 bases for V and 6 bases for J; bases not matched to a gene: 9.

The V and J genes are TRBV5-1 and TRBJ1-2; D not resolved. The CDR3 extends over 14 amino acids. Germline-derived CDR1 and CDR2 are SGHRS and YFSETQ. V was cut by 0 bases and J by 2 bases, with 8 bases left in between. Here the CDR3 DNA reads TGCGCCAGCAGCTTGGGGTCCGTAAACTATGGCTACACCTTC. Residues: CASSLGSVNYGYTF. The entire variable domain, with the rest obtained from reference TRBV5-1 and TRBJ1-2, is as follows: KAGVTQTPRYLIKTRGQQVTLSCSPISGHRSVSWYQQTPGQGLQFLFEYFSETQRNKGNFPGRFSGRQFSNSRSEMNVSTLELGDSALYLCASSLGSVNYGYTFGSGTRLTVV.

This chain uses TRBV5-1 with TRBJ2-5; possible D gene TRBD2, 6 bases. The ends were cut back, 4 bases at V and 1 base at J, with 11 bases in the middle. This CDR3 is built from 14 residues. The germline V gene has CDR1 SGHRS and CDR2 YFSETQ. The CDR3 region has the DNA TGCGCCAGCAGCACGCGGGGTGGCCAAGAGACCCAGTACTTC. Encoded protein: CASSTRGGQETQYF.

This clone was counted once. The rearrangement links TRBV7-8 to TRBJ2-2; the D is unclear. The CDR3 runs 16 residues. Germline V lookup: CDR1 SGHVS, CDR2 FQNEAQ. The germline V and J ends were trimmed by 1 base and 2 bases, with 11 bases remaining between them. The CDR3 sequence is CASSLVGNSNTGELFF. The CDR3 bases are TGTGCCAGCAGCTTAGTTGGTAATAGCAACACCGGGGAGCTGTTTTTT. The full variable domain, completed using reference TRBV7-8 and TRBJ2-2, is GAGVSQSPRYKVAKRGQDVALRCDPISGHVSLFWYQQALGQGPEFLTYFQNEAQLDKSGLPSDRFFAERPEGSVSTLKIQRTQQEDSAVYLCASSLVGNSNTGELFFGEGSRLTVL.

This clone has a single count. The rearrangement joins TRBV28 to TRBJ1-2; D not resolved. The CDR3 has 12 residues. Germline V CDR1 and CDR2: MDHEN, SYDVKM. The germline V and J ends were trimmed by 0 bases and 8 bases, with 7 bases remaining between them. The CDR3 reads CASSLWPIGYTF. Written as DNA, the CDR3 is TGTGCCAGCAGTTTATGGCCGATAGGCTACACCTTC.

The chain uses TRBV7-8 and TRBJ2-2; D ambiguous. The CDR3 extends over 14 amino acids. The germline CDR1 and CDR2 sequences are SGHVS and FQNEAQ. V lost 5 bases and J lost 2, with 9 bases in between. CDR3 residues: CASSADGNTGELFF. The CDR3 DNA reads TGTGCCAGCAGCGCGGACGGCAACACCGGGGAGCTGTTTTTT.

The chain couples TRBV21-1 to TRBJ1-2; the table names TRBD1, a call not compared with the DNA. TRBV21-1 is tagged as a pseudogene. The CDR3 contains 13 residues. The CDR3 loop is CASSSGTGNGYTF. In DNA, the CDR3 is TGTGCCAGCAGCTCCGGGACAGGGAATGGCTACACCTTC.

The chain links TRBV7-8 to TRBJ1-2; D gene ambiguous. The CDR3 has 13 amino acids. Trimming pared 1 base from V and 2 bases from J, leaving 5 bases between. Per the germline V gene, CDR1 is SGHVS and CDR2 is FQNEAQ. CDR3: CASSLVQNYGYTF. Written as DNA, the CDR3 is TGTGCCAGCAGCTTAGTCCAGAACTATGGCTACACCTTC.

This chain links TRBV7-6 with TRBJ2-7, with no clear D. From germline, CDR1 is SGHVS and CDR2 FNYEAQ. This CDR3 region has 13 residues. The ends were cut back, 0 bases at V and 1 base at J, with 4 bases in the middle. This chain's CDR3 is CASSLAGSYEQYF. CDR3 coding DNA: TGTGCCAGCAGCTTAGCCGGTTCCTACGAGCAGTACTTC. Variable domain in full (rest from reference TRBV7-6 and TRBJ2-7): GAGVSQSPRYKVTKRGQDVALRCDPISGHVSLYWYRQALGQGPEFLTYFNYEAQQDKSGLPNDRFSAERPEGSISTLTIQRTEQRDSAMYRCASSLAGSYEQYFGPGTRLTVT.

V usage is TRBV19 and J usage is TRBJ2-3, with D tentatively TRBD1 or TRBD2 (6 bases each). Trimming took off 3 bases at V and 0 bases at J, with 10 bases between the two ends. This CDR3 spans 15 amino acids. The germline V gene encodes CDR1 LNHDA and CDR2 SQIVND (reference sequence). CDR3 DNA sequence: TGTGCCAGTAGTATGCGGGACACTAGCACAGATACGCAGTATTTT. Protein product: CASSMRDTSTDTQYF. Variable domain in full (rest from reference TRBV19 and TRBJ2-3): DGGITQSPKYLFRKEGQNVTLSCEQNLNHDAMYWYRQDPGQGLRLIYYSQIVNDFQKGDIAEGYSVSREKKESFPLTVTSAQKNPTAFYLCASSMRDTSTDTQYFGPGTRLTVL.

V is TRBV11-2 and J is TRBJ1-1; D unresolved. The germline CDR1 and CDR2 sequences are SGHAT and FQNNGV. Between the trimmed V and J ends, which lost 5 bases and 0 bases, there was a span of 10 bases. The length of the CDR3 is 14 residues. The DNA for the CDR3 is TGTGCCAGCAGCCCCGGACCGATGAACACTGAAGCTTTCTTT. Encoded protein: CASSPGPMNTEAFF.

The sample holds one count of this clone. This chain links TRBV28 with TRBJ1-5; 7 bases line up with TRBD1. The CDR3 consists of 14 residues. CDR1 is MDHEN and CDR2 is SYDVKM in the germline V gene. The J segment lost 6 bases and the V segment lost 2 bases, leaving 4 bases of the junction unmatched. The CDR3 sequence is CASSLPGGFQPQHF. The CDR3 coding sequence is TGTGCCAGCAGTTTACCAGGGGGATTTCAGCCCCAGCATTTT. Together with reference TRBV28 and TRBJ1-5, the CDR3 gives the full variable domain: DVKVTQSSRYLVKRTGEKVFLECVQDMDHENMFWYRQDPGLGLRLIYFSYDVKMKEKGDIPEGYSVSREKKERFSLILESASTNQTSMYLCASSLPGGFQPQHFGDGTRLSIL.

V usage is TRBV6-6 and J usage is TRBJ2-7, with TRBD1 matching over 7 bases. Per the germline V gene, CDR1 is MNHNY and CDR2 is SVGAGI (reference sequence). The CDR3 runs to 15 residues. V shed 6 bases and J 0 bases; nucleotides not matched to a gene: 8. CDR3 protein: CASRKGGSPSYEQYF. In nucleotides, the CDR3 is TGTGCCAGCAGGAAAGGGGGCTCCCCCTCCTACGAGCAGTACTTC.

The CDR3 region is CASSAGETQYF. The CDR3 nucleotides read TGTGCCAGTAGCGCAGGGGAGACCCAGTACTTC. This chain connects TRBV19 to TRBJ2-5, with a possible D match to TRBD1 (5 bases). Germline V gives CDR1 LNHDA, CDR2 SQIVND (reference sequence). This CDR3 comprises 11 residues. Trimming cost V 6 bases and J 5 bases, with 7 bases left between them.

This chain connects TRBV28 to TRBJ1-3; D not certain. V lost 6 bases to trimming and J lost 0 bases, with 6 bases between them. The CDR3 contains 13 residues. CDR1 and CDR2 from the germline V gene are MDHEN and SYDVKM. In DNA form, the CDR3 reads TGTGCCAGCAGACAGAGCTCTGGAAACACCATATATTTT. Its protein product is CASRQSSGNTIYF.

CDR3 sequence (DNA): TGTGCCTGGAGTGTAAGGGGGGTCAACTATGGCTACACCTTC. It specifies CAWSVRGVNYGYTF. The chain joins TRBV30 to TRBJ1-2, with a tentative D call TRBD1 (6 bases). Germline V CDR1 and CDR2: GTSNPN, SVGIG (reference sequence). Trimming cost V 0 bases and J 2 bases, with 10 bases left between them. The CDR3 consists of 14 residues.

DNA of the CDR3: TGTGCCAGCAGAAGAACAGAGATCGACGAGCAGTACTTC. Encoded protein: CASRRTEIDEQYF. The chain is built from TRBV6-5 and TRBJ2-7, with unresolved D. Trimming took off 6 bases at V and 5 bases at J, with 14 bases between the two ends. Germline CDR1 reads MNHEY; CDR2 reads SVGAGI. The CDR3 is made up of 13 amino acids.

The chain employs TRBV28 and TRBJ1-4, with D maybe TRBD1 (5 bases). The CDR3 is 15 residues long. V was clipped by 8 bases and J by 8 bases, with 21 bases between them. Germline lookup yields CDR1 MDHEN and CDR2 SYDVKM. CDR3: CASGNYGASSEKLFF. The CDR3 DNA is TGTGCCAGCGGAAATTATGGGGCATCAAGCGAAAAACTGTTTTTT.

V and J are TRBV7-2 and TRBJ2-7; 7 nucleotides agree with TRBD1. Germline loops: CDR1 SGHTA, CDR2 FQGNSA. The CDR3 extends over 17 amino acids. The trim removed 5 bases at V and 1 base at J, leaving 14 bases unmatched. CDR3 amino acids: CASSLLRPGQSSYEQYF. In DNA form, the CDR3 reads TGTGCCAGCAGCCTCCTCCGTCCGGGACAGTCTTCCTACGAGCAGTACTTC. The complete variable domain, with remaining parts taken from reference TRBV7-2 and TRBJ2-7, reads GAGVSQSPSNKVTEKGKDVELRCDPISGHTALYWYRQSLGQGLEFLIYFQGNSAPDKSGLPSDRFSAERTGGSVSTLTIQRTQQEDSAVYLCASSLLRPGQSSYEQYFGPGTRLTVT.

The chain combines TRBV4-1 with TRBJ1-3; maybe TRBD1 (5 bases). From germline, CDR1 is MGHRA and CDR2 YSYEKL. The length of the CDR3 is 18 residues. Trimming cost V 0 bases and J 3 bases, with 18 bases left between them. CDR3 sequence (DNA): TGCGCCAGCAGCCAAGATGCCCGGCAGGGAATGGGTGGAAACACCATATATTTT. Its translation: CASSQDARQGMGGNTIYF.

This chain uses TRBV27 with TRBJ2-1, with a weak D call TRBD1 (5 bases). The germline V and J ends were trimmed by 0 bases and 5 bases, with 14 bases remaining between them. Germline values: CDR1 MNHEY, CDR2 SMNVEV (reference sequence). The CDR3 runs to 16 residues. CDR3 bases: TGTGCCAGCAGTTTATCTACCCTGATGACAGACAATGAGCAGTTCTTC. Translated: CASSLSTLMTDNEQFF.